These 5 T cell receptor beta chains share one sample of origin, sequenced in a study of technical replicates of blood from a few donors. TCRdb's copy holds only in-frame clones and misses some; the assay was immunoSEQ multiplex PCR. The sample shows approximately 73,000 clones, approximately 95% of them seen only once. Sequenced input: T cells isolated from PBMCs. Every receptor here comes from a human donor in good health.

The genes are TRBV2 and TRBJ1-5; 8 bases agree with TRBD1. This CDR3 has 18 residues. Germline trimming cut 0 bases from V and 2 bases from J; bases unmatched to any gene: 9. Germline CDR1 is SNHLY and CDR2 is FYNNEI. CDR3 nucleotide sequence: TGTGCCAGCAGTGAAGCCCATGATCAGGGGGCCGGCAATCAGCCCCAGCATTTT. Amino acids: CASSEAHDQGAGNQPQHF.

This sequence joins TRBV6-5 and TRBJ2-5; a possible D gene is TRBD2 (5 bases). This CDR3 region has 14 residues. The V gene lost 10 bases and the J gene lost 5 bases, with 20 bases spanning the gap. Germline V lookup: CDR1 MNHEY, CDR2 SVGAGI. CDR3 nucleotide sequence: TGTGCCACCGGTCAAGGGCGTCGAGGGGAGACCCAGTACTTC. Residues: CATGQGRRGETQYF.

The V and J genes are TRBV27 and TRBJ2-5; 12 nucleotides agree with TRBD2. The germline gives CDR1 MNHEY, CDR2 SMNVEV (reference sequence). Germline trimming cut 0 bases from V and 5 bases from J; bases unmatched to any gene: 10. CDR3 length equals 18 residues. CDR3: CASSLSPSGGALGETQYF. CDR3 DNA: TGTGCCAGCAGTTTATCTCCTAGCGGGGGGGCCCTTGGGGAGACCCAGTACTTC.

The V gene is TRBV5-1, the J gene TRBJ1-4; TRBD1 matches 10 bases. From germline, CDR1 is SGHRS and CDR2 YFSETQ. The CDR3 contains 14 residues. With V trimmed by 4 bases and J by 8 bases, 5 bases remained unmatched. The DNA of the CDR3 is TGCGCCAGCAGCCACGGGACAGGGGAAGAAAAACTGTTTTTT. Protein sequence: CASSHGTGEEKLFF.

The rearrangement joins TRBV6-5 to TRBJ2-3; TRBD1 aligns across 11 bases. With V trimmed by 6 bases and J by 14 bases, 7 bases remained unmatched. The length of the CDR3 is 12 residues. In germline, CDR1 is MNHEY, CDR2 SVGAGI. As DNA, the CDR3 is TGTGCCAGCAGGGGACAGGGGGAAAGAGGGTATTTT. Its translation: CASRGQGERGYF.